This T cell receptor (beta chain) was identified in a study of blood T cell repertoires in COVID-19. Turning to the study itself: The cDNA or gDNA used as material had been derived from T cells, B-cell-depleted T cells, or PBMCs.

In the authors' workflow: Amplifying reference gene primers gave estimates of nucleated cell counts. TCRdb's copy holds only in-frame clones and misses some; the assay was immunoSEQ multiplex PCR. That table supplies the V and J calls and clone size; D and trimming were determined from the DNA. Among 190,000 or so clones, 85% to 90% were seen once, and the ten largest hold less than 3.5%. The sequence derives from a man aged 40-49 years with active or convalescent COVID-19. Sequencing was done on a sample of peripheral blood.

The CDR3 reads CASTPDSYTPSNYGYTF. CDR3 nucleotides: TGTGCCAGCACCCCCGACAGTTACACTCCCTCTAACTATGGCTACACCTTC. The chain recombines TRBV3-1 (or the pseudogene TRBV3-2) with TRBJ1-2, with D tentatively TRBD1 (5 bases). V was pared by 7 bases and J by 0 bases, with 21 bases between. Per germline, CDR1 LGHDT and CDR2 YNNKEL (reference sequence). The CDR3 length is 17 residues.